The 32 T cell receptor beta chains in this list originate from one sample, sequenced in a study of tissue T cells after allogeneic stem cell transplantation. Generated by immunoSEQ multiplex PCR, the TCRdb table keeps only in-frame clones and is missing some. The table has approximately 4,500 clones, more than 40% seen once. Documented time point: mouse harvest day 14 after allogeneic transplant. Tail vein injection delivered 10^7 T-cell-depleted bone marrow cells and 10^6 splenic CD5+ T cells. Sequencing input: lymph node tissue. Receptor source: a female BALB/c mouse given C57BL/6 T cells with graft-versus-host disease after an allogeneic hematopoietic cell transplant.

On this clone itself: These gene names are mouse names. The DNA ends 1 residue before the CDR3 does, and the rest of the CDR3 is filled in from the germline J gene. This chain joins TRBV12-2 and TRBJ1-1; no firm D call. V lost 0 bases to trimming and J lost 3 bases, with 1 base between them. The CDR3 loop spans 11 amino acids. Germline V lookup: CDR1 SGHLS, CDR2 HYDKME. The CDR3 here is CASSLDTEVFF. The CDR3 bases that were read are TGTGCCAGCTCTCTCGACACAGAAGTCTTC. The complete variable domain, with remaining parts taken from reference TRBV12-2 and TRBJ1-1, reads NSGVVQSPRYIIKGKGERSILKCIPISGHLSVAWYQQTQGQELKFFIQHYDKMERDKGNLPSRFSVQQFDDYHSEMNMSALELEDSAVYFCASSLDTEVFFGKGTRLTVV.

This clone has more than one count but fewer than ten. Here the gene names and germline are mouse. The CDR3 end falls 1 residue outside the read, so it is completed with the germline J gene. The V gene is TRBV13-3, the J gene TRBJ2-3; 10 bases map to TRBD1. Germline lookup yields CDR1 NNHDY and CDR2 SYVADS. V dropped 5 bases and J dropped 3; count of bases not matched to a gene: 9. The CDR3 sequence is 16 residues long. This chain's CDR3 is CASSSDRGRGAETLYF. CDR3 DNA (partial): TGTGCCAGCAGCTCCGACAGGGGGCGAGGGGCAGAAACGCTGTAT.

This clone has only a few counts. Mouse names are used for the genes. Read data end 1 residue before the CDR3 end; the end is taken from the germline J gene. This chain joins TRBV17 and TRBJ2-1, with unresolved D. Germline V gene data show CDR1 as MNHDT and CDR2 as YYDKIL. V dropped 1 base and J dropped 7 bases, with 8 bases sitting between them. CDR3 length: 13 residues. Here the CDR3 reads CASSRAGRAEQFF. The CDR3 bases that were read are TGTGCTAGCAGTAGAGCCGGTCGGGCTGAGCAGTTC.

For this clone: Germline and genes here are mouse. The sequenced CDR3 bases are TGTGCCAGCTCTCCTAGACAGGGGGCTGTTAATTCGCCCCTCTAC. It specifies CASSPRQGAVNSPLY. In full, the CDR3 is CASSPRQGAVNSPLYF. The chain has TRBV12-2 and TRBJ1-6; 10 nucleotides align to TRBD1. Coverage ceases 1 residue before the CDR3 finishes, and the germline J gene fills in the end. TRBJ1-6 is an open reading frame whose function is uncertain. Trimming at V came to 2 bases and at J to 6 bases, leaving 6 bases not matched to a gene. The germline V gene has CDR1 SGHLS and CDR2 HYDKME. The length of the CDR3 is 16 residues.

Details on this clone: Gene names are the mouse ones. The read stops 1 residue short of the end of the CDR3; the missing end is completed from the germline J gene. V usage is TRBV12-1 and J usage is TRBJ2-3; D is perhaps TRBD2 (6 bases). V was clipped by 0 bases and J by 1 base, with 7 bases between them. This CDR3 comprises 14 residues. The germline V gene has CDR1 SGHSN and CDR2 HYEKVE. The CDR3 is CASSLGGCAETLYF. The DNA read from the CDR3 is TGTGCCAGCTCTCTCGGGGGGTGTGCAGAAACGCTGTAT.

This clone was observed a few times. Gene names are the mouse ones. Read sequence stops 1 residue before the CDR3 end, and the germline J gene provides the missing end. The rearrangement uses TRBV19 and TRBJ1-1; maybe TRBD1 (5 bases). V shed 1 base and J shed 5 bases, with 6 bases lying between them. This CDR3 spans 12 amino acids. Germline V gene sequence: CDR1 FNHDT, CDR2 SITEND (reference sequence). This CDR3 reads CASSIRGTEVFF. The CDR3 bases that were read are TGTGCCAGCAGTATAAGGGGTACAGAAGTCTTC. The whole variable domain, remainder taken from reference TRBV19 and TRBJ1-1, is GGIITQTPKFLIGQEGQKLTLKCQQNFNHDTMYWYRQDSGKGLRLIYYSITENDLQKGDLSEGYDASREKKSSFSLTVTSAQKNEMAVFLCASSIRGTEVFFGKGTRLTVV.

This clone was found a few times. Mouse germline and gene names are used. CDR3 residues: CASSGGEQYF. The sequenced CDR3 bases are TGTGCCAGCTCGGGGGGCGAACAGTAC. This chain joins TRBV12-1 and TRBJ2-7, with D possibly being TRBD2 (7 bases). The read stops 1 residue short of the end of the CDR3; the missing end is completed from the germline J gene. The CDR3 length is 10 residues. The V end was cut by 4 bases, the J end by 7 bases, with 7 bases between. CDR1 is SGHSN, CDR2 HYEKVE, per germline.

This clone was seen a few times. All gene names here are mouse names. Sequencing ends 1 residue short of the CDR3 end; the germline J gene provides the rest. The gene calls are TRBV23 and TRBJ2-2; the table's TRBD1 call for D was not verified on the DNA. The CDR3 has 15 amino acids. CDR1 KGHTA and CDR2 FQNQQP come from the germline V gene. The CDR3 sequence: CSSTPAGGHTGQLYF. CDR3 DNA, as far as it was read: TGCTCCAGCACCCCGGCAGGGGGCCACACCGGGCAGCTCTAC.

On this clone: Gene names refer to mouse genes. The missing CDR3 end, 1 residue past where the read stops, is filled in from the germline J gene. V gene TRBV16 combines with J gene TRBJ1-1; TRBD1 might be the D (5 bases). Germline V gives CDR1 SGHSA, CDR2 FRNQAP. This CDR3 comprises 13 residues. Trimming took off 3 bases at V and 3 bases at J, with 8 bases between the two ends. Here the CDR3 reads CASSLGGDTEVFF. The sequenced CDR3 bases are TGTGCAAGCAGCTTGGGGGGGGACACAGAAGTCTTC. Combining the CDR3 with reference TRBV16 and TRBJ1-1 gives the whole variable domain NAGVIQTPRHKVTGKGQEATLWCEPISGHSAVFWYRQTIVQGLEFLTYFRNQAPIDDSGMPKERFSAQMPNQSHSTLKIQSTQPQDSAVYLCASSLGGDTEVFFGKGTRLTVV.

Comment on this clone: Mouse gene names apply. The DNA ends 1 residue before the CDR3 does, and the rest of the CDR3 is filled in from the germline J gene. The chain combines TRBV13-1 with TRBJ1-1, with a possible D match to TRBD1 (5 bases). This CDR3 comprises 12 residues. Germline CDR1 NSHNY, CDR2 SYGAGN. Trimming removed 4 bases from V and 1 base from J, with 5 bases in between. Incomplete CDR3 DNA: TGTGCCAGCAGTCAGGGGAACACAGAAGTCTTC. Protein sequence: CASSQGNTEVF. The entire CDR3 sequence reads CASSQGNTEVFF.

Comment on this clone: Mouse germline and gene names are used. The CDR3 end is not reached by the read, which stops 1 residue before it; the germline J gene fills it in. The chain uses TRBV26 and TRBJ2-3; D gene uncertain. CDR3 length: 13 amino acids. Germline-derived CDR1 and CDR2 are KGHPV and FQNQEV (reference sequence). Trimming shortened V by 2 bases and J by 5 bases, and 8 bases separated the two germline ends. CDR3 DNA (partial): TGTGCCAGCAGTCTGGGGGAGGGAGAAACGCTGTAT. Amino acid sequence: CASSLGEGETLY. The whole CDR3 region reads CASSLGEGETLYF.

This clone is classed as medium-sized. Gene names refer to mouse genes. The read ends 1 residue shy of where the CDR3 ends; the end is completed using the germline J gene. The V and J genes are TRBV15 and TRBJ2-3; TRBD2 agrees at 8 bases. Germline CDR1 is SGHND and CDR2 is FRSKSL. This CDR3 comprises 12 residues. Trimming at V came to 6 bases and at J to 5 bases, leaving 1 base not matched to a gene. CDR3 in amino acids: CASRGLGETLYF. CDR3 DNA (partial): TGTGCCAGCAGAGGACTGGGAGAAACGCTGTAT.

Concerning this clone: Mouse gene names apply. The read ends 1 residue before the CDR3 terminus; that terminus is restored from the germline J gene. The gene calls are TRBV3 and TRBJ2-1; TRBD2 matches 12 bases. The CDR3 is 16 amino acids. J was trimmed by 3 bases and V by 4 bases; bases with no gene match: 4. The V gene's germline CDR1 is SNHLY and CDR2 FYNGKV (reference sequence). The CDR3 spells CASSSGTGGLYAEQFF. The CDR3 DNA, read in part, is TGTGCCAGCAGCTCCGGGACTGGGGGGCTCTATGCTGAGCAGTTC.

Concerning this clone: Here the gene names and germline are mouse. The CDR3 goes on 1 residue after the read ends, and that part is filled in from the germline J gene. This chain joins TRBV1 and TRBJ2-7; D ambiguous. CDR1 and CDR2 from the germline V gene are NSQYPW and LRSPGD (reference sequence). The V and J ends lost 3 bases and 4 bases respectively, with 13 bases between them. CDR3 length: 14 residues. The CDR3 reads CTCSAMYRPYEQYF. CDR3 DNA (partial): TGCACCTGCAGTGCTATGTACAGACCTTATGAACAGTAC.

With regard to this clone: Genes and germline are mouse. Read coverage stops 1 residue before the CDR3 terminus; the germline J gene supplies the remainder. The chain uses TRBV23 and TRBJ1-1; the D call TRBD1 from the table was never checked on the DNA. Germline CDR1 reads KGHTA; CDR2 reads FQNQQP. CDR3 length: 13 residues. The DNA read from the CDR3 is TGCTCCAGCAGCCGGGACAGTAACACAGAAGTCTTC. Its translation is CSSSRDSNTEVF. The full CDR3 reads CSSSRDSNTEVFF.

Concerning this clone itself: Gene labels here are mouse ones. The CDR3 DNA, read in part, is TGTGCCAGCGCCCGGGACAGGGACCAGGCTCCGCTT. Residues: CASARDRDQAPL. The CDR3, in full, reads CASARDRDQAPLF. The chain uses TRBV2 and TRBJ1-5; 9 positions agree with TRBD1. The read ends 1 residue early relative to the CDR3; the germline J gene fills the gap. The CDR3 is made up of 13 amino acids. Germline lookup yields CDR1 LGHNA and CDR2 YSYQKL. V lost 8 bases, J lost 5 bases, and 4 bases stayed unmatched.

As for this clone: The germline and genes are mouse ones. The read finishes 1 residue shy of the CDR3 end, and the germline J gene is used to complete it. This sequence joins TRBV15 and TRBJ2-3; TRBD1 or TRBD2 may be the D gene (5 bases each). The CDR3 sequence is 14 residues long. The germline gives CDR1 SGHND, CDR2 FRSKSL. Trimming took off 1 base at V and 0 bases at J, with 5 bases between the two ends. The sequenced part of the CDR3 DNA is TGTGCCAGCAGTTTAGGGGGGAGTGCAGAAACGCTGTAT. This encodes CASSLGGSAETLY. The full CDR3 protein reads CASSLGGSAETLYF.

With regard to this clone: Any gene name here is a mouse gene name. The observed sequence ends 1 residue before the CDR3 terminus, with the missing tail filled in from the germline J gene. This chain connects TRBV13-2 to TRBJ2-7; possibly TRBD2 for D (6 bases). V was trimmed by 5 bases and J by 4 bases, leaving 7 bases between them. CDR1 is NNHNN and CDR2 is SYGAGS in the germline V gene (reference sequence). The CDR3 spans 11 residues. CDR3: CASGGLYEQYF. The DNA read from the CDR3 is TGTGCCAGCGGCGGACTGTATGAACAGTAC.

This clone ranks as large. These gene names are mouse names. The CDR3 end lies 1 residue beyond the end of the read and is filled in from the germline J gene. The V gene is TRBV29, the J gene TRBJ2-1; 9 nucleotides line up with TRBD2. There are 12 residues in the CDR3. Trimming cost V 10 bases and J 6 bases; bases outside gene matches: 4. Germline assignment: CDR1 MSHET and CDR2 SYDVDS. CDR3 residues: CAITGGIAEQFF. Incomplete CDR3 DNA: TGTGCTATAACTGGGGGGATTGCTGAGCAGTTC.

This clone was found a few times. Gene names follow the mouse nomenclature. The read is 1 residue too short to cover the CDR3 end, so that end is filled in from the germline J gene. The chain is built from TRBV26 and TRBJ2-7, with 8 nucleotides matching TRBD2. Per germline, CDR1 KGHPV and CDR2 FQNQEV (reference sequence). The CDR3 length is 12 residues. J was trimmed by 5 bases and V by 5 bases; bases with no gene match: 2. CDR3 protein: CASSFWGDEQYF. The sequenced CDR3 bases are TGTGCCAGCAGTTTCTGGGGGGATGAACAGTAC.

On this clone: Gene labels here are mouse ones. The read gets to within 1 residue of the CDR3 end, and the germline J gene fills in the rest. The chain links TRBV26 to TRBJ1-4; TRBD1 matches at 7 bases. Trimming cost V 5 bases and J 3 bases; bases outside gene matches: 3. The CDR3 is 14 residues long. Germline loops: CDR1 KGHPV, CDR2 FQNQEV (reference sequence). Incomplete CDR3 DNA: TGTGCCAGCAGTTCCGGGACAGCCAACGAAAGATTATTT. Residues: CASSSGTANERLF. The whole CDR3 protein reads CASSSGTANERLFF. Drawing the rest from reference TRBV26 and TRBJ1-4, the complete variable domain is NSKVIQTPRYLVKGQGQKAKMRCIPEKGHPVVFWYQQNKNNEFKFLINFQNQEVLQQIDMTEKRFSAECPSNSPCSLEIQSSEAGDSALYLCASSSGTANERLFFGHGTKLSVL.

Remarks on this clone: The gene symbols are mouse symbols. From the germline J gene comes the end of the CDR3, since the read stops 1 residue before it. This chain connects TRBV12-2 to TRBJ2-7; 10 bases are shared with TRBD2. The V segment lost 0 bases and the J segment 4 bases; nucleotides outside the gene matches: 2. Germline CDR1 is SGHLS and CDR2 is HYDKME. The CDR3 length is 14 residues. The CDR3 protein is CASSLGDWGYEQYF. The sequenced part of the CDR3 DNA is TGTGCCAGCTCTCTCGGGGACTGGGGTTATGAACAGTAC.

This clone has only a few counts. Gene names and germline match the mouse. The read ends 1 residue early relative to the CDR3; the germline J gene fills the gap. This chain joins TRBV31 and TRBJ2-3; a weak D match, TRBD1 (5 bases). Germline V lookup: CDR1 GKSSPN, CDR2 SITVG. This CDR3 has 12 amino acids. The V end was cut by 7 bases, the J end by 3 bases, with 11 bases between. Partial CDR3 DNA: TGTGCCTTCAGGGAGGGGGCAGAAACGCTGTAT. Translated, it gives CAFREGAETLY. The full CDR3 is CAFREGAETLYF.

About this clone itself: Gene labels here are mouse ones. The read terminates 1 residue before the CDR3 end, so the remaining end is supplied by the germline J gene. This chain joins TRBV26 and TRBJ1-2; maybe TRBD1 (5 bases). This CDR3 contains 13 residues. The V end was cut by 0 bases, the J end by 6 bases, with 8 bases between. In germline, CDR1 is KGHPV, CDR2 FQNQEV (reference sequence). The CDR3 bases that were read are TGTGCCAGCAGTCTGTCGGCAGGGCCCGACTACACC. Translation gives CASSLSAGPDYT. The whole CDR3 sequence is CASSLSAGPDYTF.

Worth noting for this clone: The genes and germline here are from mouse. The CDR3 sequence is CASSTGSQNTLYF. The sequenced part of the CDR3 DNA is TGTGCCAGCAGTACTGGGAGTCAAAACACCTTGTAC. The V and J genes are TRBV15 and TRBJ2-4, with D possibly TRBD2 on 6 matching bases. Read data end 1 residue before the CDR3 end; the end is taken from the germline J gene. Germline CDR1 SGHND, CDR2 FRSKSL. CDR3 size: 13 residues. V was clipped by 5 bases and J by 0 bases, with 6 bases between them.

In its sample, this clone was seen a few times. Genes here carry mouse names. CDR3 DNA, as far as it was read: TGTGCCAGCAGCTTGACAGGGGGCACCGGGCAGCTCTAC. It codes for CASSLTGGTGQLY. The full CDR3 is CASSLTGGTGQLYF. The rearrangement joins TRBV3 to TRBJ2-2; 9 bases agree with TRBD1. The CDR3 extends 1 residue past the end of the read, so its final part is completed from the germline J gene. Per germline, CDR1 SNHLY and CDR2 FYNGKV (reference sequence). Trimming cost V 3 bases and J 4 bases; bases outside gene matches: 0. This CDR3 is 14 amino acids long.

Regarding this clone: Here the gene names and germline are mouse. The CDR3 end lies 1 residue beyond the end of the read and is filled in from the germline J gene. The gene calls are TRBV26 and TRBJ1-3; a possible D gene is TRBD1 (5 bases). CDR3 length equals 14 residues. The germline CDR1 and CDR2 sequences are KGHPV and FQNQEV (reference sequence). Trimming removed 3 bases at V and 1 base at J, with 7 bases between. The CDR3 reads CASSLRESGNTLYF. The DNA read from the CDR3 is TGTGCCAGCAGTCTCAGGGAGTCTGGAAATACGCTCTAT.

Turning to this clone: Mouse gene names apply. The CDR3 extends 1 residue past the end of the read, so its final part is completed from the germline J gene. V and J are TRBV12-1 and TRBJ1-1, with D perhaps matching TRBD1 (5 bases). V lost 2 bases, J lost 0 bases, and 6 bases lay in between. There are 13 residues in the CDR3. Germline CDR1 is SGHSN and CDR2 is HYEKVE. CDR3 region: CASSQQANTEVFF. The CDR3 bases that were read are TGTGCCAGCTCTCAACAGGCAAACACAGAAGTCTTC.

To note about this clone: Gene names refer to mouse genes. Read sequence stops 1 residue before the CDR3 end, and the germline J gene provides the missing end. The V and J genes are TRBV12-2 and TRBJ2-4, with 12 bases aligning to TRBD2. The V and J ends lost 3 bases and 0 bases, in that order; junction bases with no gene match: 3. CDR1 is SGHLS, CDR2 HYDKME, per germline. This CDR3 has 16 residues. The part of the CDR3 DNA that was read is TGTGCCAGCTCTTCGACTGGGGGGGCTAGTCAAAACACCTTGTAC. It translates to CASSSTGGASQNTLY. From start to end, the CDR3 is CASSSTGGASQNTLYF.

This clone was counted between two and nine times. Gene names refer to mouse genes. The CDR3 end lies 1 residue beyond the end of the read and is filled in from the germline J gene. The V and J genes are TRBV29 and TRBJ2-5; 8 bases fit TRBD1. The CDR3 extends over 13 amino acids. Trimming removed 8 bases from V and 0 bases from J; junction bases left unmatched: 1. The germline gives CDR1 MSHET, CDR2 SYDVDS. CDR3 loop: CASWDRNQDTQYF. The sequenced CDR3 bases are TGTGCTAGCTGGGACAGGAACCAAGACACCCAGTAC.

This clone is medium-sized in the sample. The gene names given are mouse names. CDR3 DNA, as far as it was read: TGTGCCAGCAGCCAAGATGGGGGGGGCTGGGAACAGTAC. The encoded protein is CASSQDGGGWEQY. The whole CDR3 is CASSQDGGGWEQYF. The chain employs TRBV5 and TRBJ2-7, with 8 bases matching TRBD2. The read stops 1 residue short of the end of the CDR3; the missing end is completed from the germline J gene. V was pared by 0 bases and J by 7 bases, with 5 bases of the junction left unmatched. Per germline, CDR1 LGHNA and CDR2 YNLKQL (reference sequence). The length of the CDR3 is 14 residues.

With regard to this clone: Gene labels here are mouse ones. The observed sequence ends 1 residue before the CDR3 terminus, with the missing tail filled in from the germline J gene. The V and J genes are TRBV16 and TRBJ1-2; maybe TRBD1 (5 bases). The CDR3 runs 14 residues. The germline CDR1 and CDR2 sequences are SGHSA and FRNQAP. With 1 base removed from V and 3 bases from J, the gap between germline ends came to 9 bases. The CDR3 region is CASSLGAGDSDYTF. The CDR3 bases that were read are TGTGCAAGCAGCTTAGGGGCGGGGGACTCCGACTACACC.